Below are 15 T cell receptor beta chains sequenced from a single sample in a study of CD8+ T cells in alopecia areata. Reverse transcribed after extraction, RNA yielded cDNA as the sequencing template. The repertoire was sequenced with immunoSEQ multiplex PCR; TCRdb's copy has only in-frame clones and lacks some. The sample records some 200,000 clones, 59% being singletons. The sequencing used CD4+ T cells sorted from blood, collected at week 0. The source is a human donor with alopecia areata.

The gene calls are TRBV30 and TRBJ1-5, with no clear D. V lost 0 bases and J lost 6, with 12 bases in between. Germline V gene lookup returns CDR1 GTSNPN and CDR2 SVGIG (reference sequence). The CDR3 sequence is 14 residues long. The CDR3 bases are TGTGCCTGGAGTGTAGGGCCGGGAGGTCAGCCCCAGCATTTT. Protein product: CAWSVGPGGQPQHF.

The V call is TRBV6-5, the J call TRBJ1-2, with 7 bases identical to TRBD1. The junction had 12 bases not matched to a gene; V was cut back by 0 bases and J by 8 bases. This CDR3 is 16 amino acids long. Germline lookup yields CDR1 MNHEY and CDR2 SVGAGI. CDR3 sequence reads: CASSYSMFQGQKGYTF. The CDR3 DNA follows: TGTGCCAGCAGTTACTCGATGTTCCAGGGACAGAAAGGCTACACCTTC.

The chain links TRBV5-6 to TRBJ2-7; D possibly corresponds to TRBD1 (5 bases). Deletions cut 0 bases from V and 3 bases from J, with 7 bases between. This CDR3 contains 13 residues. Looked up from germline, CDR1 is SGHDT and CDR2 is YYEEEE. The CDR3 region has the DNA TGTGCCAGCAGCTTGGTGGACAACTACGAGCAGTACTTC. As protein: CASSLVDNYEQYF.

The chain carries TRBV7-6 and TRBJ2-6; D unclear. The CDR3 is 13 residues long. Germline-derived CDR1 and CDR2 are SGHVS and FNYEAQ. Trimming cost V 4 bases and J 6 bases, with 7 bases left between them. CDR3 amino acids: CASSSPPANVLTF. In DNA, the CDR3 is TGTGCCAGCAGCTCCCCGCCGGCCAACGTCCTGACTTTC.

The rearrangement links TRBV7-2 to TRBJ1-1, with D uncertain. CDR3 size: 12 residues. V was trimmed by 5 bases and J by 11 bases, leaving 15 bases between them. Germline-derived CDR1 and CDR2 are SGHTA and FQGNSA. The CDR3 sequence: CASSPMGVMAFF. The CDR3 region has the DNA TGTGCCAGCAGCCCAATGGGAGTTATGGCTTTCTTT.

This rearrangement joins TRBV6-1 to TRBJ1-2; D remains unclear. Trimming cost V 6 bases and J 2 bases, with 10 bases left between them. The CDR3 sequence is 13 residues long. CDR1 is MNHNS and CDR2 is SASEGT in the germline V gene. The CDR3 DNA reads TGTGCCAGCAGGAAGCTGGCGAACTATGGCTACACCTTC. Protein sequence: CASRKLANYGYTF.

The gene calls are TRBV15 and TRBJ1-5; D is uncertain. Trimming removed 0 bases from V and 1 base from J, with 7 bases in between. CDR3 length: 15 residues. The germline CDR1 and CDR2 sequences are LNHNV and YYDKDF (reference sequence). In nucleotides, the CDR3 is TGTGCCACCAGCAGAGATTGGGGAAGCAATCAGCCCCAGCATTTT. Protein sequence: CATSRDWGSNQPQHF.

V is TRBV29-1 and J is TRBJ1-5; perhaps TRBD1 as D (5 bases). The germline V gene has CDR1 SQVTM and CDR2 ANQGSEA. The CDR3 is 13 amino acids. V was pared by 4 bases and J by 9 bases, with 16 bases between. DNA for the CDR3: TGCAGCGTTGGGGACGGTGCGAGAGGGCCCCAGCATTTT. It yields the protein CSVGDGARGPQHF.

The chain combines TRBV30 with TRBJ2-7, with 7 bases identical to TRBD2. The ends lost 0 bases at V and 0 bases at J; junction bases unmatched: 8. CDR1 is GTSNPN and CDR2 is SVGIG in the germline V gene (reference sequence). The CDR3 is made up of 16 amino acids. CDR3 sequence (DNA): TGTGCCTGGAGTGTAGGGGAGGGGACTATCTCCTACGAGCAGTACTTC. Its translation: CAWSVGEGTISYEQYF. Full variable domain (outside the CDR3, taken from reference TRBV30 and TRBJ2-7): SQTIHQWPATLVQPVGSPLSLECTVEGTSNPNLYWYRQAAGRGLQLLFYSVGIGQISSEVPQNLSASRPQDRQFILSSKKLLLSDSGFYLCAWSVGEGTISYEQYFGPGTRLTVT.

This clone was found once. The CDR3 loop reads CSVEGKGVTNEQFF. For the CDR3, the DNA is TGCAGCGTTGAAGGAAAAGGGGTTACCAATGAGCAGTTCTTC. This chain joins TRBV29-1 and TRBJ2-1, with a tentative D call TRBD1 (5 bases). Germline CDR1 is SQVTM and CDR2 is ANQGSEA. V was shortened by 1 base and J by 6 bases, with 13 bases between the two germline ends. The CDR3 extends over 14 amino acids.

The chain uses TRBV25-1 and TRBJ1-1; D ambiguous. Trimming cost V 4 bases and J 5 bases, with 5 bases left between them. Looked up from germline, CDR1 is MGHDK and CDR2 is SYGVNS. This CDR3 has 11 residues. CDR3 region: CASSGSTEAFF. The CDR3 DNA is TGTGCCAGCAGTGGGAGTACTGAAGCTTTCTTT.

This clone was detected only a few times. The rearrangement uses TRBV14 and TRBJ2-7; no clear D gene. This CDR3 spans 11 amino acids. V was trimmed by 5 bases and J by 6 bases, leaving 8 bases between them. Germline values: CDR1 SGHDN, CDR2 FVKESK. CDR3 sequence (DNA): TGTGCCAGCAGCTCCCAAGGCGAGCAGTACTTC. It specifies CASSSQGEQYF.

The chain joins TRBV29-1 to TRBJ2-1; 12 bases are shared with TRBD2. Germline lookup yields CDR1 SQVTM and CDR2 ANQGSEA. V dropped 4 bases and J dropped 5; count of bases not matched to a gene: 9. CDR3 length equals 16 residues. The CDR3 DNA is TGCAGCGTTGGGAGACTAGCGGGGGCCAGTAACAATGAGCAGTTCTTC. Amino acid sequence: CSVGRLAGASNNEQFF.

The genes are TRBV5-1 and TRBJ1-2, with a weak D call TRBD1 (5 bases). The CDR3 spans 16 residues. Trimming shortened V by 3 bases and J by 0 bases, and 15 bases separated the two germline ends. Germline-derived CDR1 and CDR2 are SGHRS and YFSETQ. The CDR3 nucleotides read TGCGCCAGCAGCTCGATCCGCAGACAGACTAACTATGGCTACACCTTC. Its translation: CASSSIRRQTNYGYTF.

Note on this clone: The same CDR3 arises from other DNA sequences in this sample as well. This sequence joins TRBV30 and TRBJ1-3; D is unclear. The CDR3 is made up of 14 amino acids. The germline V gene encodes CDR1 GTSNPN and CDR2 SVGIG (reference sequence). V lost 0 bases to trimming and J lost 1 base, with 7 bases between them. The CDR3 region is CAWSVRGSGNTIYF. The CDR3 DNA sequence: TGTGCCTGGAGTGTACGCGGTTCTGGAAACACCATATATTTT.